Below, 29 T cell receptor beta chains from the same sample are listed, as sequenced in a study of CD8+ T cells in alopecia areata. Once RNA had been extracted, it was reverse transcribed into cDNA to act as the sequencing template. TCRdb's table, derived via immunoSEQ multiplex PCR, lists solely in-frame clones and lacks some. The sample holds 90,000 to 100,000 clones, roughly two fifths seen once. The sample comprised CD4+ T cells sorted from blood. These TCRs come from a human donor with alopecia areata.

This chain connects TRBV10-3 to TRBJ1-1, with D hard to call. V lost 4 bases, J lost 5 bases, and 11 bases lay in between. The CDR3 contains 13 residues. Germline values: CDR1 ENHRY, CDR2 SYGVKD. CDR3 loop: CAISGSPDTEAFF. The CDR3 nucleotides read TGTGCCATCAGTGGGTCTCCGGATACTGAAGCTTTCTTT.

This clone was detected a few times. V is TRBV9 and J is TRBJ2-3; D uncertain. The germline V and J ends were trimmed by 0 bases and 0 bases, with 11 bases remaining between them. CDR3 length equals 16 residues. CDR1 is SGDLS and CDR2 is YYNGEE in the germline V gene. The CDR3 here is CASSVGPLSSTDTQYF. The CDR3 DNA follows: TGTGCCAGCAGCGTAGGACCGTTGTCCAGCACAGATACGCAGTATTTT.

This clone was recorded once. The chain has TRBV7-3 and TRBJ2-7, with TRBD2 identical over 8 bases. The CDR3 is 15 residues long. Germline-derived CDR1 and CDR2 are SGHTA and FQGTGA. J gave up 3 bases and V 5 bases, and 9 bases lay outside the gene matches. The CDR3 DNA reads TGTGCCAGCAGCCCCCACGGGGGGGCCGTCTACGAGCAGTACTTC. This encodes CASSPHGGAVYEQYF.

The V call is TRBV5-6, the J call TRBJ2-3; D is unresolved. V was clipped by 1 base and J by 6 bases, with 12 bases between them. This CDR3 comprises 14 residues. The germline V gene encodes CDR1 SGHDT and CDR2 YYEEEE. CDR3 sequence (DNA): TGTGCCAGCAGCTTGCCTTCGTTCACGGATACGCAGTATTTT. The encoded protein is CASSLPSFTDTQYF. The full variable domain, rest sourced from reference TRBV5-6 and TRBJ2-3, is DAGVTQSPTHLIKTRGQQVTLRCSPKSGHDTVSWYQQALGQGPQFIFQYYEEEERQRGNFPDRFSGHQFPNYSSELNVNALLLGDSALYLCASSLPSFTDTQYFGPGTRLTVL.

Concerning this clone itself: One end of the junction varies from germline; a read error may be responsible. This chain uses TRBV7-2 with TRBJ2-7, with 8 nucleotides matching TRBD1. The CDR3 has 16 residues. Per germline, CDR1 SGHTA and CDR2 FQGNSA. For the CDR3, the DNA is TGTGCCAGCAGCTTAGTAAAAGGACAGGGCTCCCACGAGCAGTACTTC. It encodes CASSLVKGQGSHEQYF.

The chain uses TRBV7-2 and TRBJ2-7, with TRBD2 as a possible D gene (6 bases). The CDR3 spans 15 residues. Trimming took 3 bases from V and 2 from J, leaving 14 bases between them. Germline V gene lookup returns CDR1 SGHTA and CDR2 FQGNSA. The CDR3 DNA reads TGTGCCAGCAGCTTCGACCCGACGGGGGCCTACGAGCAGTACTTC. Protein: CASSFDPTGAYEQYF.

V usage is TRBV11-2 and J usage is TRBJ2-1, with D perhaps TRBD1 (6 bases). Germline CDR1 reads SGHAT; CDR2 reads FQNNGV. Trimming removed 5 bases from V and 4 bases from J, with 15 bases in between. This CDR3 is built from 15 residues. CDR3 nucleotides: TGTGCCAGCAGCCTCTCCCCCACAGGGTACAATGAGCAGTTCTTC. It is translated as CASSLSPTGYNEQFF.

The chain uses TRBV9 and TRBJ2-2; TRBD1 matches 9 bases. Germline CDR1 is SGDLS and CDR2 is YYNGEE. The CDR3 totals 15 residues. V gave up 3 bases and J gave up 6 bases; unmatched junction bases: 6. For the CDR3, the DNA is TGTGCCAGCAGCGACGGACAGGGGATCGCCGGGGAGCTGTTTTTT. This translates into CASSDGQGIAGELFF.

V gene TRBV5-1 combines with J gene TRBJ2-5, with D perhaps matching TRBD1 or TRBD2 (5 bases each). The J call may be wrong; the DNA end is better matched by TRBJ2-7. There are 17 residues in the CDR3. CDR1 is SGHRS, CDR2 YFSETQ, per germline. DNA for the CDR3: TGCGCCAGCAGCCCCAGCGGCAGGGCTGAGGGGCTCTACGAGCAGTACTTC. It encodes CASSPSGRAEGLYEQYF.

The rearrangement joins TRBV29-1 to TRBJ1-1, with D possibly matching TRBD1 (6 bases). V lost 4 bases and J lost 0, with 12 bases in between. CDR3 length: 14 amino acids. From germline, CDR1 is SQVTM and CDR2 ANQGSEA. CDR3: CSVGGGFVNTEAFF. The CDR3 region has the DNA TGCAGCGTTGGAGGGGGGTTTGTGAACACTGAAGCTTTCTTT.

J is TRBJ2-5 and V is TRBV5-4, with a possible D match to TRBD2 (6 bases). Germline assignment: CDR1 SGHNT and CDR2 YYREEE (reference sequence). The CDR3 consists of 13 residues. V lost 4 bases, J lost 0 bases, and 7 bases lay in between. The CDR3 loop is CASSRTNQETQYF. The CDR3 region has the DNA TGTGCCAGCAGCCGGACTAACCAAGAGACCCAGTACTTC.

This clone was found a few times. V usage is TRBV30 and J usage is TRBJ2-7, with D perhaps given as TRBD1 or TRBD2 (5 bases each). The V gene's germline CDR1 is GTSNPN and CDR2 SVGIG (reference sequence). The CDR3 is 16 amino acids. V shed 5 bases and J shed 2 bases, with 22 bases lying between them. The CDR3 spells CAWDATGLARPYEQYF. As DNA, the CDR3 is TGTGCCTGGGATGCCACAGGACTCGCCCGCCCCTACGAGCAGTACTTC.

The chain carries TRBV23-1 and TRBJ1-5; D ambiguous. TRBV23-1 falls under the ORF class, with uncertain function. The V and J ends lost 0 bases and 0 bases respectively, with 6 bases between them. CDR3 length: 15 amino acids. CDR3 sequence reads: CASSQSGLSNQPQHF. The CDR3 region has the DNA TGCGCCAGCAGTCAATCCGGACTTAGCAATCAGCCCCAGCATTTT.

This clone turned up a few times. As DNA, the CDR3 is TGTGCCAGCAGCGGAGGAACCGGGACAGGGTCCTACGAGCAGTACTTC. Translated: CASSGGTGTGSYEQYF. The chain couples TRBV9 to TRBJ2-7, with 9 bases that match TRBD1. V gave up 3 bases and J gave up 1 base; unmatched junction bases: 8. The CDR3 covers 16 residues. The germline gives CDR1 SGDLS, CDR2 YYNGEE. Combining the CDR3 with reference TRBV9 and TRBJ2-7 gives the whole variable domain DSGVTQTPKHLITATGQRVTLRCSPRSGDLSVYWYQQSLDQGLQFLIQYYNGEERAKGNILERFSAQQFPDLHSELNLSSLELGDSALYFCASSGGTGTGSYEQYFGPGTRLTVT.

The chain recombines TRBV29-1 with TRBJ2-1; TRBD1 or TRBD2 may be the D gene (6 bases each). Looked up from germline, CDR1 is SQVTM and CDR2 is ANQGSEA. V was shortened by 7 bases and J by 0 bases, with 19 bases between the two germline ends. This CDR3 has 16 residues. For the CDR3, the DNA is TGCAGCGGGGGGCCGGAGGGTGGGAGCTCCTACAATGAGCAGTTCTTC. Encoded protein: CSGGPEGGSSYNEQFF.

This chain joins TRBV27 and TRBJ2-7; D may be TRBD1 or TRBD2 (6 bases each). CDR1 and CDR2 (germline): MNHEY, SMNVEV (reference sequence). The V end lost 6 bases, the J end lost 1 base, and 19 bases lay between the germline ends. The CDR3 length is 16 residues. CDR3 DNA: TGTGCCAGCAGCACTTCCTCGGGGGCATCTTCCTACGAGCAGTACTTC. Translated: CASSTSSGASSYEQYF.

This clone has just a few counts. This chain connects TRBV29-1 to TRBJ2-7, with TRBD2 matching 8 bases. The V gene's germline CDR1 is SQVTM and CDR2 ANQGSEA. The junction had 11 bases not matched to a gene; V was cut back by 1 base and J by 6 bases. The CDR3 loop spans 15 amino acids. CDR3 residues: CSVEVVAGGLLEQYF. CDR3 nucleotide sequence: TGCAGCGTTGAAGTGGTCGCGGGGGGCCTTCTCGAGCAGTACTTC.

This chain links TRBV5-4 with TRBJ2-7; D ambiguous. The germline CDR1 and CDR2 sequences are SGHNT and YYREEE (reference sequence). Deletions cut 4 bases from V and 2 bases from J, with 16 bases between. The CDR3 length is 15 residues. The CDR3 DNA sequence: TGTGCCAGCAGCCTCGTGGGCGATCGAGCCTACGAGCAGTACTTC. It translates to CASSLVGDRAYEQYF.

This rearrangement joins TRBV2 to TRBJ2-5, with a weak D call TRBD1 (5 bases). CDR1 is SNHLY, CDR2 FYNNEI, per germline. CDR3 length equals 13 residues. The V gene lost 6 bases and the J gene lost 1 base, with 9 bases spanning the gap. DNA for the CDR3: TGTGCCAGCAGAACCGACAGCCAAGAGACCCAGTACTTC. As protein: CASRTDSQETQYF.

The chain has TRBV6-5 and TRBJ2-5; 9 bases are shared with TRBD2. Germline values: CDR1 MNHEY, CDR2 SVGAGI. The CDR3 sequence is 15 residues long. Trimming took 0 bases from V and 2 from J; bases not matched to a gene: 1. CDR3 protein: CASSYSLAGQETQYF. DNA for the CDR3: TGTGCCAGCAGTTACTCGCTAGCGGGACAAGAGACCCAGTACTTC.

This clone was seen a few times. The chain combines TRBV7-9 with TRBJ2-3; 8 positions agree with TRBD1. This CDR3 region has 14 residues. Germline V gene sequence: CDR1 SEHNR, CDR2 FQNEAQ (reference sequence). J gave up 5 bases and V 6 bases, and 7 bases lay outside the gene matches. The DNA for the CDR3 is TGTGCCAGCAGGACGGACAGGGCGGTAGATACGCAGTATTTT. Its protein product is CASRTDRAVDTQYF.

As to this clone: This may arise from a read error, as a much more abundant clone is one base away. Different DNA sequences within this sample yield the same CDR3. J is TRBJ2-5 and V is TRBV11-2; D uncertain. V was clipped by 6 bases and J by 2 bases, with 1 base between them. The germline CDR1 and CDR2 sequences are SGHAT and FQNNGV. CDR3 length: 10 amino acids. Here the CDR3 reads CASSQETQYF. As DNA, the CDR3 is TGTGCCAGCAGTCAAGAGACCCAGTACTTC.

Comment on this clone: Different DNA sequences within this sample yield the same CDR3. The V and J genes are TRBV29-1 and TRBJ2-4; D might be TRBD1 or TRBD2, each matching 7 bases. The CDR3 loop spans 16 amino acids. Trimming cost V 4 bases and J 0 bases, with 16 bases left between them. In germline, CDR1 is SQVTM, CDR2 ANQGSEA. CDR3 nucleotide sequence: TGCAGCGTTGGGCCAGGGGGGGCTCTAGCCAAAAACATTCAGTACTTC. Translation gives CSVGPGGALAKNIQYF.

The J gene is TRBJ2-4, the V gene TRBV5-1; possibly TRBD2 for D (6 bases). The germline CDR1 and CDR2 sequences are SGHRS and YFSETQ. The CDR3 sequence is 16 residues long. Deletions cut 3 bases from V and 3 bases from J, with 16 bases between. CDR3 in amino acids: CASSSRFRGGKNIQYF. The CDR3 DNA reads as TGCGCCAGCAGCTCTAGGTTTAGGGGAGGCAAAAACATTCAGTACTTC.

In its sample, this clone was seen a few times. The CDR3 is CASSRLAGDPYEQYF. DNA for the CDR3: TGTGCCAGCAGCCGACTAGCGGGGGACCCCTACGAGCAGTACTTC. The rearrangement links TRBV7-2 to TRBJ2-7, with 12 bases lining up with TRBD2. CDR1 is SGHTA and CDR2 is FQGNSA in the germline V gene. The CDR3 loop spans 15 amino acids. With V trimmed by 5 bases and J by 2 bases, 4 bases remained unmatched.

This chain joins TRBV4-1 and TRBJ2-3; the match to TRBD2 covers 10 bases. The CDR3 contains 16 residues. V trimming: 4 bases; J trimming: 1 base; junction bases outside the gene matches: 5. Germline loops: CDR1 MGHRA, CDR2 YSYEKL. The DNA of the CDR3 is TGCGCCAGCAGCCTAGCCGGGACTAGCGGCACAGATACGCAGTATTTT. This translates into CASSLAGTSGTDTQYF.

The chain couples TRBV5-1 to TRBJ2-7; D might be TRBD2 (6 bases). V dropped 4 bases and J dropped 2 bases, with 13 bases sitting between them. The CDR3 covers 14 residues. The V gene's germline CDR1 is SGHRS and CDR2 YFSETQ. CDR3 region: CASSASAGTYEQYF. CDR3 bases: TGCGCCAGCAGCGCCTCGGCGGGGACCTACGAGCAGTACTTC.

The chain employs TRBV28 and TRBJ2-5, with D hard to call. Germline assignment: CDR1 MDHEN and CDR2 SYDVKM. CDR3 length: 15 amino acids. Trimming left V 5 bases short and J 2 bases short, with 15 bases between. The CDR3: CASSIPYSRQETQYF. CDR3 nucleotides: TGTGCCAGCAGTATTCCCTACTCACGTCAAGAGACCCAGTACTTC.

The chain carries TRBV5-4 and TRBJ2-7, with D perhaps matching TRBD1 (6 bases). Germline V CDR1 and CDR2: SGHNT, YYREEE (reference sequence). Trimming removed 3 bases at V and 7 bases at J, with 14 bases between. The CDR3 is 13 residues long. The DNA of the CDR3 is TGTGCCAGCAGCTCAGGACAGTTAGGGGAGCAGTACTTC. Translating gives CASSSGQLGEQYF. Looking up the rest from reference TRBV5-4 and TRBJ2-7 gives the full variable domain: ETGVTQSPTHLIKTRGQQVTLRCSSQSGHNTVSWYQQALGQGPQFIFQYYREEENGRGNFPPRFSGLQFPNYSSELNVNALELDDSALYLCASSSGQLGEQYFGPGTRLTVT.